This TCR beta chain was identified in a study of T-cell memory formation after mild COVID-19. Broader study findings: Cross-reactive memory appears to have joined, as suggested by some responding clones showing up in pre-infection memory.

cDNA libraries for TCR alpha and TCR beta, carrying sample barcodes and UMIs, came from 5'RACE with constant-segment primers. TCRdb re-analysed the 5' RACE reads in MiXCR, keeping a single row per CDR3 protein. This table has hundreds of thousands of distinct CDR3 sequences, roughly 17% appearing once. As regards this clonotype: The antigen is undetermined.

Germline V gene lookup returns CDR1 SGHKS and CDR2 YYEKEE (reference sequence). The CDR3 length is 14 residues. Trimming removed 3 bases from V and 6 bases from J, with 15 bases in between. The V gene is TRBV5-5, the J gene TRBJ1-1; maybe TRBD1 (6 bases). The sequenced material came from PBMCs or a T cell subset sorted from them (not recorded which). This sequence originates from an adult woman who had mild COVID-19 (a few samples of this study predate the infection). Cell type and time point are not known. CDR3 sequence reads: CASSWAPTGSEAFF. In DNA, the CDR3 is TGTGCCAGCAGCTGGGCCCCAACAGGGTCTGAAGCTTTCTTT. The full variable domain, in which reference TRBV5-5 and TRBJ1-1 provide the parts outside the CDR3, is DAGVTQSPTHLIKTRGQQVTLRCSPISGHKSVSWYQQVLGQGPQFIFQYYEKEERGRGNFPDRFSARQFPNYSSELNVNALLLGDSALYLCASSWAPTGSEAFFGQGTRLTVV.